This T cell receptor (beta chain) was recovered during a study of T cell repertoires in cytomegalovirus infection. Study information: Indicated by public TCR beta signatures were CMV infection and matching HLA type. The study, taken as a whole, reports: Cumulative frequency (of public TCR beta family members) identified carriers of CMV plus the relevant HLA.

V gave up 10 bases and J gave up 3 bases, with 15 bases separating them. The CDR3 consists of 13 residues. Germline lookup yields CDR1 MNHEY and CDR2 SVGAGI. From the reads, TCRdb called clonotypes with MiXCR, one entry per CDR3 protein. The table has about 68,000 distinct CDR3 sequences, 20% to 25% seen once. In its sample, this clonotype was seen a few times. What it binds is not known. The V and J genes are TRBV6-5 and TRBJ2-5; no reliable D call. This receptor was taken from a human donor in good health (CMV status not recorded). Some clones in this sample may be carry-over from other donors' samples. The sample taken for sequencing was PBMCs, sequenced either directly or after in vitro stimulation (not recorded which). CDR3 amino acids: CATGGVSKETQYF. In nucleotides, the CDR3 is TGTGCCACAGGTGGGGTTTCGAAAGAGACCCAGTACTTC.